This T cell receptor beta chain was found in a study of T-cell memory formation after mild COVID-19. Overall study context: TCR clusters showed largely donor specificity.

This clonotype has more than one count but fewer than ten. Its antigen is unknown. Constant-segment primers were used for 5'RACE, and the resulting TCR alpha and TCR beta cDNA libraries carried sample barcodes and UMIs. TCRdb re-called the 5' RACE reads through MiXCR, storing one row per CDR3 protein. The profile shows 350,000 to 500,000 distinct CDR3 sequences, under 20% of them singletons. Study-wide points: CD4+ contracting clones lay mainly in CM and EM, CD8+ ones in EMRA. The authors left the SARS-CoV-2 specificity of second-wave clones peaking on day 37 unconfirmed.

Material for sequencing was PBMCs or a T cell subset sorted from them (not recorded which). This sequence originates from a man aged 18 to 35 who had mild COVID-19 (a few samples of this study predate the infection). Cell type and time point are not known.

In DNA form, the CDR3 reads TGTGCCATCAGTGAAACCCCCCCGACAAGTGAGCAGTTCTTC. Translated, it gives CAISETPPTSEQFF. The chain joins TRBV10-3 to TRBJ2-1, with D unclear. The germline CDR1 and CDR2 sequences are ENHRY and SYGVKD. This CDR3 region has 14 residues. With 3 bases removed from V and 9 bases from J, the gap between germline ends came to 15 bases.